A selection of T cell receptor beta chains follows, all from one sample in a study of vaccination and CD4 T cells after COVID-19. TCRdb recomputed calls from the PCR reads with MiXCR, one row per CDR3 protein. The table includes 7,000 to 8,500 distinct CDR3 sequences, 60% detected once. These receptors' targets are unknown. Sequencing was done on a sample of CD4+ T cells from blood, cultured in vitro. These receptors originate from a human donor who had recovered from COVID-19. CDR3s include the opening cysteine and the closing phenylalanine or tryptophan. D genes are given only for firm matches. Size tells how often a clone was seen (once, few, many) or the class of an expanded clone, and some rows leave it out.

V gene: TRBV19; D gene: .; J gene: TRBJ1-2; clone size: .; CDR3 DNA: TGTGCCAGTAGTCTGAGGGGGGGTGAAGGAGGCTACACCTTC; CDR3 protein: CASSLRGGEGGYTF
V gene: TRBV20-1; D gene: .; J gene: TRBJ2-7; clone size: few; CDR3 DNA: TGCAGTGCTAGAGGTGGCAGGGACTACGAGCAGTACTTC; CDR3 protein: CSARGGRDYEQYF
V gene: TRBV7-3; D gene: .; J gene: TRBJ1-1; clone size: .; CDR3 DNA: TGTGCCAGCAGCATCGGACAGAACACTGAAGCTTTCTTT; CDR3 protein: CASSIGQNTEAFF
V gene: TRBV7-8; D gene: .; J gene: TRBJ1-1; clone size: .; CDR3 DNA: TGTGCCAGCAGCTTAAGGGGTCCTACCACTGAAGCTTTCTTT; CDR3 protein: CASSLRGPTTEAFF
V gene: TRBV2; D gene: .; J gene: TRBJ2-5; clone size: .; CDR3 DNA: TGTGCCACCGCCCTACCGGTGGCAGGGCGAACCCAGTACTTC; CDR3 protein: CATALPVAGRTQYF
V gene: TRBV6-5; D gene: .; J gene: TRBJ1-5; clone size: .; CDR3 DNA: TGTGCCAGCAGTTCGTTTGGTCAGCCCCAGCATTTT; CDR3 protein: CASSSFGQPQHF
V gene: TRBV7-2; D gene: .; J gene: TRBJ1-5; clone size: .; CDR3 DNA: TGTGCCAGCAGCACGCAGACAGGATGGAATCAGCCCCAGCATTTT; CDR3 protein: CASSTQTGWNQPQHF
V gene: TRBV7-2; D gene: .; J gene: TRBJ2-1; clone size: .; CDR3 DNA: TGTGCCAGCAGCCCACAGGTTAGGAACTACAATGAGCAGTTCTTC; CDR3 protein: CASSPQVRNYNEQFF
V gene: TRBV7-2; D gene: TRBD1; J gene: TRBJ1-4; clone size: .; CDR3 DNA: TGTGCCAGCAGCTTAGTAAGCGGCAGGGGGCGAACTAATGAAAAACTGTTTTTT; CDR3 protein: CASSLVSGRGRTNEKLFF
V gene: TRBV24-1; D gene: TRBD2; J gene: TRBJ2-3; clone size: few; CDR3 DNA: TGTGCCACCAGTGACCCGCTAGCGGGATCTGCAGATACGCAGTATTTT; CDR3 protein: CATSDPLAGSADTQYF
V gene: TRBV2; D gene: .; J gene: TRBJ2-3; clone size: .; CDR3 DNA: TGTGCCAGCAGTCAGGGTTTGTCCAGGGATACGCAGTATTTT; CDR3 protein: CASSQGLSRDTQYF